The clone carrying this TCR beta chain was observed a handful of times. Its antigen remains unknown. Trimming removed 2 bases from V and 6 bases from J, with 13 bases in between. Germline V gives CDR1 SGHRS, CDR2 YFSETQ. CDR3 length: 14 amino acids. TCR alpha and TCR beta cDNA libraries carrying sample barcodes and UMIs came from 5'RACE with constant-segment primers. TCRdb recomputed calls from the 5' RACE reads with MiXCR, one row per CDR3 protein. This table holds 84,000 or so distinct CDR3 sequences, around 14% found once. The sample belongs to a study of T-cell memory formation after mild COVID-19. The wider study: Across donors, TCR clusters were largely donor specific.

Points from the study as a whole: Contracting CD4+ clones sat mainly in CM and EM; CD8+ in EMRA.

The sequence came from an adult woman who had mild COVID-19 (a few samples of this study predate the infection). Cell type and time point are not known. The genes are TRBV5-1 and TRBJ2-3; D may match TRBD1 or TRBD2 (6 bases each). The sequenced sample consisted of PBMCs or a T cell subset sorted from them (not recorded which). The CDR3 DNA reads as TGCGCCAGCAGCTTCTCCGGGGGCCTGGATACGCAGTATTTT. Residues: CASSFSGGLDTQYF.